This note documents a single TCR beta chain sequence. What it binds is unknown. Germline-derived CDR1 and CDR2 are SNHLY and FYNNEI. V lost 4 bases to trimming and J lost 1 base; unmatched junction nucleotides: 1. The CDR3 covers 14 residues. PCR primers comprised 60 Vbeta and 13 Jbeta primers. Assay: immunoSEQ multiplex PCR; the TCRdb copy retains only in-frame clones and omits some. Here the sample spans about 120,000 clones, roughly 60% being singletons. This sample was included in a study of cytomegalovirus exposure and HLA in healthy donors. General observations from the study: Common viral pathogens were later found to be apparently linked to several of the most significant clusters.

Sequenced input: PBMCs. The source is a man aged 35 to 55 in good health and CMV-seropositive. V and J are TRBV2 and TRBJ2-3; 8 bases agree with TRBD1. This chain's CDR3 is CASSVDRGTDTQYF. The CDR3 DNA reads as TGTGCCAGCAGTGTGGACAGGGGCACAGATACGCAGTATTTT.